This TCR beta chain was captured in a study of blood T cell repertoires in COVID-19. Turning to the study itself: Collection of acute and convalescent COVID-19 samples took place in the United States, Italy and Spain. Nucleic acid was either cDNA or gDNA, and it came from T cells, B-cell-depleted T cells, or PBMCs.

Original data processing: Amplification of reference gene primers provided the estimated nucleated cell counts. TCRdb keeps only in-frame clones here, not all; method: immunoSEQ multiplex PCR. V and J calls and clone size are as listed in that table; D and trimming were resolved from the DNA. The sample yields under 80,000 clones, 88% seen once. This CDR3 spans 15 amino acids. With 2 bases clipped from V and 2 bases from J, the junction kept 2 bases outside the gene matches. Germline-derived CDR1 and CDR2 are SGHDT and YYEEEE. The material sequenced was peripheral blood. The receptor was isolated from a human donor in a cohort sampled during active COVID-19. The chain couples TRBV5-6 to TRBJ2-7, with 12 bases identical to TRBD2. CDR3 amino acids: CASSLGLAGTYEQYF. In DNA, the CDR3 is TGTGCCAGCAGCTTAGGACTAGCGGGAACCTACGAGCAGTACTTC.